The clone carrying this TCR beta chain was seen more than once but under ten times. What it binds is not known. One entry per CDR3 protein results from TCRdb running MiXCR on the 5' RACE reads. This table has a few hundred thousand distinct CDR3 sequences, around 24% appearing once. These data come from a study of CD8 T cells in ankylosing spondylitis. Findings and limits, study-wide: About 8 highly homologous variants formed a TCR beta motif that appeared characteristic of ankylosing spondylitis blood.

Trimming shortened V by 4 bases and J by 6 bases, and 13 bases separated the two germline ends. CDR1 is MDHEN and CDR2 is SYDVKM in the germline V gene. The length of the CDR3 is 13 residues. J is TRBJ2-7 and V is TRBV28; tentatively, D is TRBD2 (5 bases). The sequencing sample was made of blood, either unsorted or a sorted T cell fraction (not recorded which). This TCR derives from a male donor with ankylosing spondylitis. CDR3 sequence reads: CASSSPLVFEQYF. The CDR3 coding sequence is TGTGCCAGCAGTTCACCACTAGTCTTCGAGCAGTACTTC.